The 5 T cell receptor beta chains reported below all come from one sample, sequenced in a study of blood T cell repertoires in COVID-19. Generated by immunoSEQ multiplex PCR, the TCRdb table keeps only in-frame clones and is missing some. The table records some 250,000 clones, 85% to 90% of them present only once. The sample consisted of PBMCs or T cells enriched from blood (not recorded which). The receptors derive from a man between 40 and 49 years old who had recovered from COVID-19.

The rearrangement links TRBV6-1 to TRBJ1-4; tentative D call: TRBD1 (6 bases). Germline values: CDR1 MNHNS, CDR2 SASEGT. CDR3 length: 18 residues. V lost 1 base and J lost 0, with 15 bases in between. The CDR3 DNA sequence: TGTGCCAGCAGTGAAGGGGCCAGGGGAGCAGCAACTAATGAAAAACTGTTTTTT. It codes for CASSEGARGAATNEKLFF.

This rearrangement joins TRBV19 to TRBJ1-5, with a tentative D call TRBD1 (5 bases). CDR3 length equals 14 residues. V shed 1 base and J shed 4 bases, with 8 bases lying between them. In germline, CDR1 is LNHDA, CDR2 SQIVND (reference sequence). CDR3 sequence (DNA): TGTGCCAGTAGTATAGTAGGGGCGAATCAGCCCCAGCATTTT. It is translated as CASSIVGANQPQHF.

The V call is TRBV29-1, the J call TRBJ2-7; 12 bases map to TRBD2. CDR1 and CDR2 (germline): SQVTM, ANQGSEA. Unmatched junction bases numbered 9, after V lost 0 bases and J lost 9 bases. The CDR3 is made up of 15 amino acids. CDR3 amino acids: CSVEDHLAGGRGQYF. Written as DNA, the CDR3 is TGCAGCGTTGAAGATCACCTAGCGGGAGGGCGAGGGCAGTACTTC.

V and J are TRBV18 and TRBJ2-3; 13 nucleotides match TRBD2. This CDR3 region has 18 residues. CDR1 and CDR2 from the germline V gene are KGHSH and LQKENI. After removal of 3 bases from V and 2 bases from J, the junction contained 8 bases not matched to a gene. Written as DNA, the CDR3 is TGTGCCAGCTCACCCTTAGGACTAGCGGGAGTACCCACAGATACGCAGTATTTT. Translating it yields CASSPLGLAGVPTDTQYF.

This clone was seen once. The V call is TRBV5-1, the J call TRBJ2-3; 7 positions agree with TRBD1. Germline CDR1 reads SGHRS; CDR2 reads YFSETQ. The CDR3 runs to 16 residues. V was clipped by 0 bases and J by 0 bases; unmatched bases: 4. CDR3 DNA: TGCGCCAGCAGCTTGGACGGGACAGTTAGCACAGATACGCAGTATTTT. As protein: CASSLDGTVSTDTQYF.